This TCR beta chain was captured in a study of shared clonotypes between healthy human individuals. Overall study: The plates for each donor numbered three CD4 naive, three CD4 memory, two CD8 naive and one CD8 memory. Findings of the study overall: Generally, estimated richness proved larger in naive subsets than it did in memory subsets. Generation probability values for non-shared clonotypes were lower than those for clonotypes shared by all four donors.

The CDR3 totals 14 residues. Per the germline V gene, CDR1 is SNHLY and CDR2 is FYNNEI. With 8 bases clipped from V and 7 bases from J, the junction kept 8 bases outside the gene matches. Profiled with immunoSEQ multiplex PCR; TCRdb holds only in-frame clones, not every one. The sample shows about 670,000 clones, less than 80% of them seen only once. On this clone: No antigen is known for it.

Only Caucasian adults living in Nashville, Tennessee made up the donor group. The material sequenced was memory CD4+ T cells sorted from blood. As for subset: CD45RA-negative fraction. This clonotype originated in a woman under 40 in good health. V is TRBV2 and J is TRBJ2-7; 13 bases are a match to TRBD2. The CDR3 sequence is CASFWTSGSGEQYF. In DNA form, the CDR3 reads TGTGCCAGCTTCTGGACTAGCGGGAGTGGGGAGCAGTACTTC.